The TCR beta chain described here comes from a study of blood T cell repertoires in COVID-19. Looking at the study overall: Samples of COVID-19 (acute and convalescent) were obtained from the United States, Italy and Spain.

The V end was cut by 2 bases, the J end by 0 bases, with 13 bases between. This CDR3 spans 16 amino acids. CDR1 is LGHNA, CDR2 YSLEER, per germline. Assay: immunoSEQ multiplex PCR; the TCRdb copy retains only in-frame clones and omits some. The sample has over 35,000 clones, about 80% seen once. The genes are TRBV4-3 and TRBJ1-1; D remains unclear. This TCR was sampled from a human donor with acute or convalescent COVID-19. The donor label of this sample is uncertain. Material: peripheral blood. CDR3 nucleotide sequence: TGCGCCAGCAGCCAAAGAGGGAATGGGGTGAACACTGAAGCTTTCTTT. It is translated as CASSQRGNGVNTEAFF.